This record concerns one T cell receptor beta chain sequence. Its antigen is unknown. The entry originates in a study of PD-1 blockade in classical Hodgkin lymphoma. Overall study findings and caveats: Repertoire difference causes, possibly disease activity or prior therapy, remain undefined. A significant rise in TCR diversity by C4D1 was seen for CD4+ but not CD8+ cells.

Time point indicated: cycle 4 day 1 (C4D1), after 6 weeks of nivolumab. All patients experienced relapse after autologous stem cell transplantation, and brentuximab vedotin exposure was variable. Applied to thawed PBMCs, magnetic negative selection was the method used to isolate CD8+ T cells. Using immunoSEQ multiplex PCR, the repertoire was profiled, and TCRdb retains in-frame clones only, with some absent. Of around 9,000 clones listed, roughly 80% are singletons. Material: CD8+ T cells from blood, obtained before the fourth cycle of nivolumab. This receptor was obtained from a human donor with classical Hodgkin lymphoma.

The CDR3 reads CASMDPGMSAEQYF. CDR3 DNA: TGTGCCAGCATGGACCCAGGGATGTCTGCCGAGCAGTACTTC. V is TRBV6-1 and J is TRBJ2-7; TRBD1 is a possible D gene (5 bases). Trimming removed 7 bases from V and 6 bases from J, with 19 bases in between. Germline V gene lookup returns CDR1 MNHNS and CDR2 SASEGT. The CDR3 totals 14 residues.